The sequence of this T cell receptor beta chain was determined in a study of T cells after posttransplantation cyclophosphamide. Study results and limitations: Blood and skin or GI T cell repertoires showed limited TRB overlap. Recipient CMV seropositivity and CMV reactivation strongly tracked TRB clonality. Later post-transplant blood repertoires were often dominated by donor CD8+ memory clones.

Clones were read by immunoSEQ multiplex PCR, and TCRdb kept only the in-frame ones, dropping some. Observed in the sample are 40,000 to 55,000 clones, none of them singletons. This related bone marrow graft donor gave peripheral blood on the day of marrow donation. This clone has ten or more counts. Its antigen remains unknown. The germline V and J ends were trimmed by 5 bases and 0 bases, with 17 bases remaining between them. Germline CDR1 and CDR2: SGHAT and FQNNGV. The CDR3 runs to 16 residues. The chain is built from TRBV11-2 and TRBJ2-7; D is unclear. The material sequenced was PBMCs. The clonotype was recovered from a man aged 40-49 years in good health, CMV-negative, and a related stem cell transplant donor. In DNA form, the CDR3 reads TGTGCCAGCAGCCGACTCCCGACCGCCAGCTCCTACGAGCAGTACTTC. Encoded protein: CASSRLPTASSYEQYF. Looking up the rest from reference TRBV11-2 and TRBJ2-7 gives the full variable domain: EAGVAQSPRYKIIEKRQSVAFWCNPISGHATLYWYQQILGQGPKLLIQFQNNGVVDDSQLPKDRFSAERLKGVDSTLKIQPAKLEDSAVYLCASSRLPTASSYEQYFGPGTRLTVT.